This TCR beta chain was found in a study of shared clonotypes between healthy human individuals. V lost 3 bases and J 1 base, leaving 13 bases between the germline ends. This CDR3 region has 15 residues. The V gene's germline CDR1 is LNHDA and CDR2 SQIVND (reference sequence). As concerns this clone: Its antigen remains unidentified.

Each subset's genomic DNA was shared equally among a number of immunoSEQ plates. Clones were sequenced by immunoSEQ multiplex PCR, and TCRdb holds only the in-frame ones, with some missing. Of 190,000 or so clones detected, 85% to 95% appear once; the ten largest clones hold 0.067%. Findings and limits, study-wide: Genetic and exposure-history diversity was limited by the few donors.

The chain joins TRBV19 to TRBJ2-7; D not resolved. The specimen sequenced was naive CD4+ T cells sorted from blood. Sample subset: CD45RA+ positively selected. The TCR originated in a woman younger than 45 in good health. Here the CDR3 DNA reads TGTGCCAGTAGTATGGCCGCCGGTCCTTCCTACGAGCAGTACTTC. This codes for CASSMAAGPSYEQYF.